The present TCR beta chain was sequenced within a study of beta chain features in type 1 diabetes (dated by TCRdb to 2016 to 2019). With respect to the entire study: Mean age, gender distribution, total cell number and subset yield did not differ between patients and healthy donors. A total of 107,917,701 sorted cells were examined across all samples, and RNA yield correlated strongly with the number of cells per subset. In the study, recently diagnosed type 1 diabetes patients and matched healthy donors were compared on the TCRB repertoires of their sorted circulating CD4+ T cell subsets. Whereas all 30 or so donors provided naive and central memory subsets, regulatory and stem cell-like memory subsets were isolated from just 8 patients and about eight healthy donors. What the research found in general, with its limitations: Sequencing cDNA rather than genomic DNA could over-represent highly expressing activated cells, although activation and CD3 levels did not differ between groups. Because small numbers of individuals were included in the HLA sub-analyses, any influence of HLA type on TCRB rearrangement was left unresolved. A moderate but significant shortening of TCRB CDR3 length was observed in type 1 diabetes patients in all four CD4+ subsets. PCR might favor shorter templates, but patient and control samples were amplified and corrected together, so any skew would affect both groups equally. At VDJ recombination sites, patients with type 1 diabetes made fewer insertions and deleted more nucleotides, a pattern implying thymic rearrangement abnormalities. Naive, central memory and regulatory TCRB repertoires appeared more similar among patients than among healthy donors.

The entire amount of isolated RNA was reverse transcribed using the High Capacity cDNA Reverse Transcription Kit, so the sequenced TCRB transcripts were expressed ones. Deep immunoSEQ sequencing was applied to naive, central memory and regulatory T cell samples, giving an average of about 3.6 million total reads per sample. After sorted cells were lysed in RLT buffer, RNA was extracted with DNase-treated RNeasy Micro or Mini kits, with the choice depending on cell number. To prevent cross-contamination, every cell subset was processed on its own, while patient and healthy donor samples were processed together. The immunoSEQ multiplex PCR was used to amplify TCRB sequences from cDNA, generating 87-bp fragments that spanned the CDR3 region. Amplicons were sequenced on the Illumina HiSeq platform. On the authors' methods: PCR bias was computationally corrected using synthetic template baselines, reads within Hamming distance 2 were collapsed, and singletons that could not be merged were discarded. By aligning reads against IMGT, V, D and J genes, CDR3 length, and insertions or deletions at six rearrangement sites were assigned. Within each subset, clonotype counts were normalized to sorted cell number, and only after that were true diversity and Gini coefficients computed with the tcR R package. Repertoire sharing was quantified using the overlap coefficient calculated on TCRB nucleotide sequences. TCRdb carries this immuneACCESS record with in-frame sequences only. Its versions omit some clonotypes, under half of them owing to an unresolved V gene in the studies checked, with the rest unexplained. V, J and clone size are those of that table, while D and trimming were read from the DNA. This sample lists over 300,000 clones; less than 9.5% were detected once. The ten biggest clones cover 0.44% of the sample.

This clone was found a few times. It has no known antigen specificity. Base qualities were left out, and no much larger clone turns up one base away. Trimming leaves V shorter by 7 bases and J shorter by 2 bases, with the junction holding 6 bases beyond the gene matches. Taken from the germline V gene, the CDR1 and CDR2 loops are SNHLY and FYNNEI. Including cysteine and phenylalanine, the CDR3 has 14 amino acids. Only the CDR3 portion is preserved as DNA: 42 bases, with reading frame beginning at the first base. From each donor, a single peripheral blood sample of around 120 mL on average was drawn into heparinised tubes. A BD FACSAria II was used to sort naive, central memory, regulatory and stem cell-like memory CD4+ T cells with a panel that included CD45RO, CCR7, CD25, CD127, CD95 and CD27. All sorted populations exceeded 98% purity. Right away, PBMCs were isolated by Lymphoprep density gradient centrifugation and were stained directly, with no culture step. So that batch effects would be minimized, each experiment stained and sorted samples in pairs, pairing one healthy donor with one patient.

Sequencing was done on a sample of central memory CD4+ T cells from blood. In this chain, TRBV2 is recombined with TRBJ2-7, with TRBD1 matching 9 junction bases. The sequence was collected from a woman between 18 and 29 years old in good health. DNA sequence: TGTGCCAGCACTATGGACAGGGGAGCCTACGAGCAGTACTTC. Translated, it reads CASTMDRGAYEQYF.